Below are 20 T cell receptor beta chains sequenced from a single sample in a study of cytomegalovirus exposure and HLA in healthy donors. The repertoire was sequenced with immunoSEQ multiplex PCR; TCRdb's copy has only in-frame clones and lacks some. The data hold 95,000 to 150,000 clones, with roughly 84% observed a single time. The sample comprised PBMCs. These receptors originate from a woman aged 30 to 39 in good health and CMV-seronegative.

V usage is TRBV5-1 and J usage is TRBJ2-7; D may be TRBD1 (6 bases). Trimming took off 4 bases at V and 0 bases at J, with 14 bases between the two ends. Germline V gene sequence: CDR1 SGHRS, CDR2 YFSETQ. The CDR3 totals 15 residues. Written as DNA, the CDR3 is TGCGCCAGCAGCCACCCCAGGGGTGACTCCTACGAGCAGTACTTC. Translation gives CASSHPRGDSYEQYF.

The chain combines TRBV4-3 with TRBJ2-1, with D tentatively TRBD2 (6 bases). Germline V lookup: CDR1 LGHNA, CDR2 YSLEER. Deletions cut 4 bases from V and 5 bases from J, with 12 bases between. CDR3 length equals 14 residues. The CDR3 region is CASSLRGGDNEQFF. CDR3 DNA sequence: TGCGCCAGCAGCCTAAGGGGAGGTGACAATGAGCAGTTCTTC.

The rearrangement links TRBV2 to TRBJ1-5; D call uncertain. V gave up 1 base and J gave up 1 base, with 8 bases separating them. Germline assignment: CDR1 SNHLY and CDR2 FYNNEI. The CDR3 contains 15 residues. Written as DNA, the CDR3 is TGTGCCAGCAGTGAAGGGAGATTGAGCAATCAGCCCCAGCATTTT. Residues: CASSEGRLSNQPQHF.

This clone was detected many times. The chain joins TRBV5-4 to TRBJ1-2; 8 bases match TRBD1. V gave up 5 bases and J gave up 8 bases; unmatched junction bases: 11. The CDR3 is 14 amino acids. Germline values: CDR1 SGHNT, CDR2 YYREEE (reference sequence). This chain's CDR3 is CASSSGGTGRGYTF. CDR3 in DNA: TGTGCCAGCAGTTCCGGGGGGACAGGAAGAGGCTACACCTTC.

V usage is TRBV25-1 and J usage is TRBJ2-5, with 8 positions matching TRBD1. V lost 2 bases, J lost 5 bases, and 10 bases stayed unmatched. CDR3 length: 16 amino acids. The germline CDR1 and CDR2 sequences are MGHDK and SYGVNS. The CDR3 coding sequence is TGTGCCAGCAGTGAAAGGAACAGGGGGTATTCGGAGACCCAGTACTTC. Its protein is CASSERNRGYSETQYF.

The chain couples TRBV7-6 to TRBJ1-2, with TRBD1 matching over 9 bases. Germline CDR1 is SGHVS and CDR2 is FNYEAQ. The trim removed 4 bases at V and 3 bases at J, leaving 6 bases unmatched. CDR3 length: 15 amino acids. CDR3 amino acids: CASSSYRGRDYGYTF. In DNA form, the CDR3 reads TGTGCCAGCAGCTCATACAGGGGGCGCGACTATGGCTACACCTTC.

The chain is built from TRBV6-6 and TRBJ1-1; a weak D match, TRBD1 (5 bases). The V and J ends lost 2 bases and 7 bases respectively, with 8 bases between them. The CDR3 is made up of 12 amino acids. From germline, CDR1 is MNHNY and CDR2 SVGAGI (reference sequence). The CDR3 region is CASSYPDSEAFF. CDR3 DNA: TGTGCCAGCAGTTACCCAGACAGTGAAGCTTTCTTT.

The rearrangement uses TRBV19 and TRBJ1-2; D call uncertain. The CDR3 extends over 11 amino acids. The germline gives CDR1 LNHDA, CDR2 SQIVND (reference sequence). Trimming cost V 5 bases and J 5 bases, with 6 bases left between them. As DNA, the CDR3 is TGTGCCAGTAGTTTCTCTTATGGCTACACCTTC. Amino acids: CASSFSYGYTF.

The CDR3 bases are TGTGCTCACCGGACAGGGTGGAATTCACCCCTCCACTTT. This encodes CAHRTGWNSPLHF. The V and J genes are TRBV25-1 and TRBJ1-6; TRBD1 aligns across 8 bases. This CDR3 spans 13 amino acids. In germline, CDR1 is MGHDK, CDR2 SYGVNS. Variable domain in full (rest from reference TRBV25-1 and TRBJ1-6): EADIYQTPRYLVIGTGKKITLECSQTMGHDKMYWYQQDPGMELHLIHYSYGVNSTEKGDLSSESTVSRIRTEHFPLTLESARPSHTSQYLCAHRTGWNSPLHFGNGTRLTVT.

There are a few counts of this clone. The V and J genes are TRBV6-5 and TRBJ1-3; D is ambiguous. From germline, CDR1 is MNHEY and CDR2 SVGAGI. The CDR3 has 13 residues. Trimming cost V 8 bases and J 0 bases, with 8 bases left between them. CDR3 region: CASRSPSGNTIYF. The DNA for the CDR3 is TGTGCCAGCCGCAGTCCCTCTGGAAACACCATATATTTT.

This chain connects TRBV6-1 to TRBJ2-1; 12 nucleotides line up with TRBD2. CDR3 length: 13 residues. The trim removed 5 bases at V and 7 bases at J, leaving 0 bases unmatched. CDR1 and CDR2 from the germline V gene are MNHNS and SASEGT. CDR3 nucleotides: TGTGCCAGCAGTACTAGCGGGGGGAATGAGCAGTTCTTC. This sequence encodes CASSTSGGNEQFF.

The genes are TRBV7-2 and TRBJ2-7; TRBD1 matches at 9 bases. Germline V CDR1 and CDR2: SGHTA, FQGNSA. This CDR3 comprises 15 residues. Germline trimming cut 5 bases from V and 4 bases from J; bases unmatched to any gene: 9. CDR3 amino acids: CASSPAGTGLYEQYF. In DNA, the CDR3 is TGTGCCAGCAGCCCAGCCGGGACAGGGCTATACGAGCAGTACTTC. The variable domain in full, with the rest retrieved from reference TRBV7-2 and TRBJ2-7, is GAGVSQSPSNKVTEKGKDVELRCDPISGHTALYWYRQSLGQGLEFLIYFQGNSAPDKSGLPSDRFSAERTGGSVSTLTIQRTQQEDSAVYLCASSPAGTGLYEQYFGPGTRLTVT.

CDR3 DNA: TGTGCCAGCAGCTTAGTCGGGACAGGGGGGCAAGAGACCCAGTACTTC. It yields the protein CASSLVGTGGQETQYF. The chain has TRBV7-2 and TRBJ2-5; the match to TRBD1 covers 11 bases. After removal of 1 base from V and 2 bases from J, the junction contained 3 bases not matched to a gene. The germline V gene encodes CDR1 SGHTA and CDR2 FQGNSA. The CDR3 runs 16 residues.

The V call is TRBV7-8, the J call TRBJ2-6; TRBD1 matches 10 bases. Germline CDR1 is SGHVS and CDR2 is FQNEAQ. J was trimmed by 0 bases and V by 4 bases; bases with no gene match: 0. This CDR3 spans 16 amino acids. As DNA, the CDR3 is TGTGCCAGCAGCTGGACAGGGGGCTCTGGGGCCAACGTCCTGACTTTC. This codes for CASSWTGGSGANVLTF.

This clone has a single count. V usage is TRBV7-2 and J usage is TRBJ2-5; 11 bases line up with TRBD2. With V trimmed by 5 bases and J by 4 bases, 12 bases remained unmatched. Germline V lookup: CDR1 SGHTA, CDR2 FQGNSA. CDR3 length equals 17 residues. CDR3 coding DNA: TGTGCCAGCAGCCCACGGGGGACTAGCGGAGCTACAGAGACCCAGTACTTC. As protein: CASSPRGTSGATETQYF.

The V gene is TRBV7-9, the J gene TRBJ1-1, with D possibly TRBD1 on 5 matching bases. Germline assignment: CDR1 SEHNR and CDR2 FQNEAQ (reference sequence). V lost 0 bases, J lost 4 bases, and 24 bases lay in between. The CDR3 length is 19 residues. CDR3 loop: CASSLAALSGVPRSTEAFF. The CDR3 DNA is TGTGCCAGCAGCTTAGCGGCTTTGTCGGGGGTCCCGAGAAGCACTGAAGCTTTCTTT.

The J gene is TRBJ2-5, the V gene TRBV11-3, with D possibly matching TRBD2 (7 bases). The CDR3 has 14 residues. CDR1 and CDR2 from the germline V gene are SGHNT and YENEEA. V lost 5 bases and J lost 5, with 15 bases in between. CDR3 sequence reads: CASSEGGPGETQYF. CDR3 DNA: TGTGCCAGCAGCGAGGGGGGGCCCGGGGAGACCCAGTACTTC.

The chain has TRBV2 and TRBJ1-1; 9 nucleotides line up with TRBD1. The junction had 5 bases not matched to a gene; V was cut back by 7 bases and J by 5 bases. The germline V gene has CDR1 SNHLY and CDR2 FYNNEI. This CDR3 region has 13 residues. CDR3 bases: TGTGCCAGCACTCGGACAGGGGCAACTGAAGCTTTCTTT. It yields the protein CASTRTGATEAFF. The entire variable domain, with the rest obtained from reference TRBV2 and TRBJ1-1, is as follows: EPEVTQTPSHQVTQMGQEVILRCVPISNHLYFYWYRQILGQKVEFLVSFYNNEISEKSEIFDDQFSVERPDGSNFTLKIRSTKLEDSAMYFCASTRTGATEAFFGQGTRLTVV.

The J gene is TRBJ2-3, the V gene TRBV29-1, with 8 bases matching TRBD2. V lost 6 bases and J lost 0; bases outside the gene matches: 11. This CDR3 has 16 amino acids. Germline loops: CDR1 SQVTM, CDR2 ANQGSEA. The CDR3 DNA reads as TGCAGCGTCTCCGCGCCGACTAGCGTGAGCACAGATACGCAGTATTTT. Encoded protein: CSVSAPTSVSTDTQYF.

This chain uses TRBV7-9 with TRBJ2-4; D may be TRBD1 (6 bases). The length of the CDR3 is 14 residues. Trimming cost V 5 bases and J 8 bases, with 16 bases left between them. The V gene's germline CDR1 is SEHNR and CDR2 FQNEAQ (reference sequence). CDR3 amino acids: CASSRTGFGDIQYF. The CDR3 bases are TGTGCCAGCAGCCGCACAGGGTTTGGGGACATTCAGTACTTC.